This entry lists 6 T cell receptor beta chains sequenced from one sample in a study of cytomegalovirus exposure and HLA in healthy donors. The primer mix had 60 Vbeta and 13 Jbeta primers. Generated by immunoSEQ multiplex PCR, the TCRdb table keeps only in-frame clones and is missing some. The sample lists roughly 150,000 clones; roughly four fifths were seen once. Material: PBMCs. The receptors shown here come from a man aged 40-50 years in good health and CMV-seronegative.

The V gene is TRBV6-6, the J gene TRBJ2-2, with TRBD1 matching over 7 bases. Per germline, CDR1 MNHNY and CDR2 SVGAGI (reference sequence). This CDR3 spans 16 amino acids. V dropped 4 bases and J dropped 5; count of bases not matched to a gene: 10. CDR3 sequence reads: CASSSPDRDITGELFF. The CDR3 DNA sequence: TGTGCCAGCAGTTCTCCAGACAGGGATATAACCGGGGAGCTGTTTTTT.

This clone has just a few counts. This rearrangement joins TRBV19 to TRBJ1-3; D is unclear. V lost 5 bases, J lost 0 bases, and 14 bases lay in between. The CDR3 is 16 residues long. Germline V CDR1 and CDR2: LNHDA, SQIVND (reference sequence). The CDR3 sequence is CASSFGLGSSGNTIYF. CDR3 nucleotide sequence: TGTGCCAGTAGTTTCGGACTGGGGAGCTCTGGAAACACCATATATTTT.

The chain joins TRBV10-1 to TRBJ2-1; 10 nucleotides line up with TRBD2. The CDR3 is 16 amino acids. CDR1 is WNHNN and CDR2 is SYGVQD in the germline V gene (reference sequence). With 2 bases clipped from V and 7 bases from J, the junction kept 8 bases outside the gene matches. The CDR3 here is CASSEGSGRARNEQFF. CDR3 sequence (DNA): TGCGCCAGCAGTGAGGGGAGCGGGAGGGCCCGGAATGAGCAGTTCTTC.

The rearrangement links TRBV27 to TRBJ1-5; D call uncertain. The CDR3 extends over 13 amino acids. Looked up from germline, CDR1 is MNHEY and CDR2 is SMNVEV (reference sequence). V was cut by 8 bases and J by 1 base, with 9 bases left in between. DNA for the CDR3: TGTGCCAGCTCTAGTCTAAGCAATCAGCCCCAGCATTTT. It is translated as CASSSLSNQPQHF.

J is TRBJ2-1 and V is TRBV27, with 12 bases matching TRBD2. The J segment lost 9 bases and the V segment lost 5 bases, leaving 8 bases of the junction unmatched. The CDR3 has 15 residues. CDR1 is MNHEY and CDR2 is SMNVEV in the germline V gene (reference sequence). The CDR3, as DNA: TGTGCCAGCAGTCTGACTAGCGGGGGCGTGGGTGAGCAGTTCTTC. Residues: CASSLTSGGVGEQFF.

This chain uses TRBV28 with TRBJ2-1; TRBD1 matches 7 bases. The ends lost 5 bases at V and 8 bases at J; junction bases unmatched: 0. This CDR3 has 11 amino acids. CDR1 is MDHEN and CDR2 is SYDVKM in the germline V gene. CDR3 sequence: CASSTGDEQFF. CDR3 bases: TGTGCCAGCAGTACAGGGGATGAGCAGTTCTTC.